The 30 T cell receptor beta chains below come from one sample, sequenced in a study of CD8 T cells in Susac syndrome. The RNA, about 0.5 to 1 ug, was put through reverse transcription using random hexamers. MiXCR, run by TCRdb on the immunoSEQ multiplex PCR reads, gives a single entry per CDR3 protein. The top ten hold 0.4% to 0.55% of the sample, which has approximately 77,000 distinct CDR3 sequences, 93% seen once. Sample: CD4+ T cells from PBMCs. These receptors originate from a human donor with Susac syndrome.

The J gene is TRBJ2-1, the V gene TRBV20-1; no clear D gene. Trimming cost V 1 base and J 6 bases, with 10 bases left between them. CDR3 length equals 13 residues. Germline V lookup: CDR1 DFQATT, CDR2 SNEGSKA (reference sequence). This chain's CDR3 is CSARGTHPNEQFF. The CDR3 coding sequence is TGCAGTGCTAGAGGAACCCACCCCAATGAGCAGTTCTTC.

The CDR3: CASTPLTGTTMNEQFF. As DNA, the CDR3 is TGTGCCAGCACTCCATTAACCGGGACTACCATGAATGAGCAGTTCTTC. The rearrangement joins TRBV6-2 or TRBV6-3 to TRBJ2-1; 7 bases map to TRBD2. Germline V CDR1 and CDR2: MNHEY, SVGEGT. The CDR3 is made up of 16 amino acids. Trimming cost V 7 bases and J 7 bases; bases outside gene matches: 16.

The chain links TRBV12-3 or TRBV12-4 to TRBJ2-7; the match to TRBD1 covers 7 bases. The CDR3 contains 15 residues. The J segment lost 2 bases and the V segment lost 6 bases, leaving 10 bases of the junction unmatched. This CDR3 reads CASSLDRVVPYEQYF. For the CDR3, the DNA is TGTGCCAGCAGCCTAGACAGGGTAGTACCCTACGAGCAGTACTTC.

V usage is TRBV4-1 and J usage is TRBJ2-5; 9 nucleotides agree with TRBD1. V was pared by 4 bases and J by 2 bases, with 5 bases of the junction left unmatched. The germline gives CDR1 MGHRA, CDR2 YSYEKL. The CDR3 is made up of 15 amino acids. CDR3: CASSLGTGLQETQYF. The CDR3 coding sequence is TGCGCCAGCAGCCTCGGGACAGGGCTACAAGAGACCCAGTACTTC.

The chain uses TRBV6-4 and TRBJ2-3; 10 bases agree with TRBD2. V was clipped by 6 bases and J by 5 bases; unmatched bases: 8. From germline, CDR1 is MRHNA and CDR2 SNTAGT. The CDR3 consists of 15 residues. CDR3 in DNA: TGTGCCAGCAGCCTGCTAGCGGGAGAGGGAGATACGCAGTATTTT. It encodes CASSLLAGEGDTQYF.

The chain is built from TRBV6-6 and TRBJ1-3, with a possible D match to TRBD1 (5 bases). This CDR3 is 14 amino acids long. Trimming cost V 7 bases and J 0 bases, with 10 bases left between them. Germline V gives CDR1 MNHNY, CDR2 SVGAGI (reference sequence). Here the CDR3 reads CASIHDSSGNTIYF. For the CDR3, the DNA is TGTGCCAGCATCCACGACAGCTCTGGAAACACCATATATTTT.

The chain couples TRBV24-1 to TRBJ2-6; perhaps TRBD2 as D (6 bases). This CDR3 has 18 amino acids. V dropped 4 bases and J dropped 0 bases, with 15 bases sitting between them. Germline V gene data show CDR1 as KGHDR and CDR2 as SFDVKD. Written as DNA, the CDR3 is TGTGCCACCAGTGAAAACCAGGGACTTGACTCTGGGGCCAACGTCCTGACTTTC. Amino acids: CATSENQGLDSGANVLTF.

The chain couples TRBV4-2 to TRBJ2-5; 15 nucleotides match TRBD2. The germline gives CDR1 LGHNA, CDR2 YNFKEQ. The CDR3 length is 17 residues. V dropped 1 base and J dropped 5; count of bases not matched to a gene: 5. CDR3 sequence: CASSQGTSGGAGETQYF. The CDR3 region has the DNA TGTGCCAGCAGCCAAGGGACTAGCGGGGGGGCCGGGGAGACCCAGTACTTC.

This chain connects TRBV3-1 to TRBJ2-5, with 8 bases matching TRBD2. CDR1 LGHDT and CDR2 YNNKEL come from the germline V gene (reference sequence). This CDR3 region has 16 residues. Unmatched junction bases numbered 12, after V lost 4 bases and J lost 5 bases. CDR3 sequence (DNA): TGTGCCAGCAGCCCGCTTGGGGGAGCGGGGGATGAGACCCAGTACTTC. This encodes CASSPLGGAGDETQYF.

The CDR3 nucleotides are TGTGCCAGCAGCCTCTTTAGCGGGGTTAAAACAGATACGCAGTATTTT. Its translation: CASSLFSGVKTDTQYF. The rearrangement links TRBV5-6 to TRBJ2-3; 8 nucleotides line up with TRBD2. Germline-derived CDR1 and CDR2 are SGHDT and YYEEEE. Germline trimming cut 4 bases from V and 3 bases from J; bases unmatched to any gene: 10. The CDR3 loop spans 16 amino acids.

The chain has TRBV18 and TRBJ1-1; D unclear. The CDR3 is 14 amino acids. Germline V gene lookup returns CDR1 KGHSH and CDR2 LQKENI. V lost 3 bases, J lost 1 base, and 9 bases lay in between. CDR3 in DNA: TGTGCCAGCTCACCGATGACAAGGAACACTGAAGCTTTCTTT. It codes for CASSPMTRNTEAFF.

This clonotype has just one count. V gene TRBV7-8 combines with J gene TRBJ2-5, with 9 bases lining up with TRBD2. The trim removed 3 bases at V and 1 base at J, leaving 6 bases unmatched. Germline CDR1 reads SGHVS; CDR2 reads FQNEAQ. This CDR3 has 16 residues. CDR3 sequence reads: CASSFMSSGTQETQYF. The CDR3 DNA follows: TGTGCCAGCAGCTTCATGTCTAGCGGGACCCAAGAGACCCAGTACTTC.

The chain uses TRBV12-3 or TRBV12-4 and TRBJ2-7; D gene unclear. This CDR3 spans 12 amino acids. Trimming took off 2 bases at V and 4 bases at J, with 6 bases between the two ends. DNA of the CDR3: TGTGCCAGCAGTTTATCAGGTTACGAGCAGTACTTC. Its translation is CASSLSGYEQYF.

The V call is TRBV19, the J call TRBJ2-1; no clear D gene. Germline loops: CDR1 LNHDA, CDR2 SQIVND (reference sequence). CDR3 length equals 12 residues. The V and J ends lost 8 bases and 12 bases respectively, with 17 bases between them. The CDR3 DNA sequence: TGTGCCAGTCAAGGCGGAGAATCTGGGCAGTTCTTC. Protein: CASQGGESGQFF.

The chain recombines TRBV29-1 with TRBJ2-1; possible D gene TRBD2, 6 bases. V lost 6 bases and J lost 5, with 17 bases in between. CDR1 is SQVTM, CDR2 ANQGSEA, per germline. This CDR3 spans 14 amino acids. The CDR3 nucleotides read TGCAGCGTGGAGGGAGAGCCCTGGGACAATGAGCAGTTCTTC. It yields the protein CSVEGEPWDNEQFF.

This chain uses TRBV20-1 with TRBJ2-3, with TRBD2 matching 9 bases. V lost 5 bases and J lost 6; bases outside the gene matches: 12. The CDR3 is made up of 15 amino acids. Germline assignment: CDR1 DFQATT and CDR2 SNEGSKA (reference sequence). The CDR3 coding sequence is TGCAGTGCTCCGATTAGCGGGGGTCCTGGGGATACGCAGTATTTT. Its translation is CSAPISGGPGDTQYF.

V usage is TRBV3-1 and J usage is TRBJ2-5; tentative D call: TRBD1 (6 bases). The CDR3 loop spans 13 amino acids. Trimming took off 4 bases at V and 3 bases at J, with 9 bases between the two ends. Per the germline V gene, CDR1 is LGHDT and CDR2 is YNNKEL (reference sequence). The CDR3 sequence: CASSRRGEETQYF. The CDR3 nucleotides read TGTGCCAGCAGCCGCAGGGGAGAAGAGACCCAGTACTTC.

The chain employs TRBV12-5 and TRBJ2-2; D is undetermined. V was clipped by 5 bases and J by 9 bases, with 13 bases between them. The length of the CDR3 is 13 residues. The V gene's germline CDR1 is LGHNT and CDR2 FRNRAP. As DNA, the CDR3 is TGTGCTAGTGGTCTGGACCCGACGAGGGAGCTGTTTTTT. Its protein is CASGLDPTRELFF.

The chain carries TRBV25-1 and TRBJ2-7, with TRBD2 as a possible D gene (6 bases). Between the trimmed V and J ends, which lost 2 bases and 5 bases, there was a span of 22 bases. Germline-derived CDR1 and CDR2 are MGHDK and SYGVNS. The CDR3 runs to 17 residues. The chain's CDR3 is CASSERLGEVPKNEQYF. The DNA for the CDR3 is TGTGCCAGCAGTGAAAGGCTGGGGGAGGTTCCTAAGAACGAGCAGTACTTC.

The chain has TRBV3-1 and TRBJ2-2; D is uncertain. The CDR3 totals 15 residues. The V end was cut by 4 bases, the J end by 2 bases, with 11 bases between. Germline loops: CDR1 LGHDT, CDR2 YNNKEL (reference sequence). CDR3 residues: CASSLNGRNTGELFF. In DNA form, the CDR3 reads TGTGCCAGCAGCCTCAACGGCAGAAACACCGGGGAGCTGTTTTTT.

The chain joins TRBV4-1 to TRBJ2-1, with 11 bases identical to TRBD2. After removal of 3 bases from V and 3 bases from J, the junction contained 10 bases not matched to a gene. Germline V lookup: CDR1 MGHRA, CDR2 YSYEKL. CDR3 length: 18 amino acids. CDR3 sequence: CASSQVDMGLAVYNEQFF. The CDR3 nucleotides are TGCGCCAGCAGCCAGGTTGATATGGGACTAGCGGTCTACAATGAGCAGTTCTTC.

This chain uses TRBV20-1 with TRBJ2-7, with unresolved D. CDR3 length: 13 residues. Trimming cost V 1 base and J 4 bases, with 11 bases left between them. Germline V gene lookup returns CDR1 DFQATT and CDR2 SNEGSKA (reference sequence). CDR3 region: CSARASFEYEQYF. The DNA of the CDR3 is TGCAGTGCTAGAGCTTCTTTTGAGTACGAGCAGTACTTC.

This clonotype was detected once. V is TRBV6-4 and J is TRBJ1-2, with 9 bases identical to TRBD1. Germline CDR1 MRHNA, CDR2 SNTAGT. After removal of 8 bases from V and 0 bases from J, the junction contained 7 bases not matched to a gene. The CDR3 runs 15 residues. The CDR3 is CASGLGTGTNYGYTF. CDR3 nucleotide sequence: TGTGCCAGCGGGCTGGGGACAGGGACTAACTATGGCTACACCTTC.

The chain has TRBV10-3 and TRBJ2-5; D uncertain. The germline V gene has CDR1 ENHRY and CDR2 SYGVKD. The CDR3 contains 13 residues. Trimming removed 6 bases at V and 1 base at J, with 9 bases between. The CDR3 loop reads CAISLHSQETQYF. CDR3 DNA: TGTGCCATCAGCCTACATAGCCAAGAGACCCAGTACTTC.

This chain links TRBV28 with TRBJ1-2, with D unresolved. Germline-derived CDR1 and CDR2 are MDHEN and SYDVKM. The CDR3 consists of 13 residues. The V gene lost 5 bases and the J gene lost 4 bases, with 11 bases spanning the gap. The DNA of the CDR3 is TGTGCCAGCAGTCCTTCTCCGATCTATGGCTACACCTTC. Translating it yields CASSPSPIYGYTF.

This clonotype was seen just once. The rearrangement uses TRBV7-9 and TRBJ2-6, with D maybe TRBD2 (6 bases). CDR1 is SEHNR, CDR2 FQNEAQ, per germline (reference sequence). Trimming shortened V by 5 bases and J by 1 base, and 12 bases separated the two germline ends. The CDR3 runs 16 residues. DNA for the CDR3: TGTGCCAGCAGCCCTGGGGGACTGTCTGGGGCCAACGTCCTGACTTTC. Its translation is CASSPGGLSGANVLTF.

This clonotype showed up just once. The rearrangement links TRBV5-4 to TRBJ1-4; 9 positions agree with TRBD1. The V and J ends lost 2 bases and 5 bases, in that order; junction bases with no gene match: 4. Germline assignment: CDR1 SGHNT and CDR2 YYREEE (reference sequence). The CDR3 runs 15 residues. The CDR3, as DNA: TGTGCCAGCAGCTTACCGGGACAGGGAAATGAAAAACTGTTTTTT. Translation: CASSLPGQGNEKLFF.

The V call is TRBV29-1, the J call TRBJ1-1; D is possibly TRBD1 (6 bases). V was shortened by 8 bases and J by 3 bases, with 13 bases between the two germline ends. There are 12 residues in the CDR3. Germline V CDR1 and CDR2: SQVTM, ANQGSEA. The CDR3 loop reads CSSRQDYTEAFF. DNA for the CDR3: TGCAGCTCGAGACAGGATTACACTGAAGCTTTCTTT.

The CDR3 nucleotides read TGTGCCAGCAGCTTAGGCCATGGGGCAGATACGCAGTATTTT. Translation gives CASSLGHGADTQYF. V and J are TRBV11-3 and TRBJ2-3, with unresolved D. Looked up from germline, CDR1 is SGHNT and CDR2 is YENEEA. Trimming shortened V by 1 base and J by 4 bases, and 9 bases separated the two germline ends. The CDR3 is 14 amino acids.

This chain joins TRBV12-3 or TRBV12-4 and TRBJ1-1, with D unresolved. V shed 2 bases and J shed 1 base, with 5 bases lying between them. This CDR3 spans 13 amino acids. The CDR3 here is CASSLNRNTEAFF. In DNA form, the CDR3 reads TGTGCCAGCAGTTTAAACAGGAACACTGAAGCTTTCTTT.